This is a list of T cell receptor beta chains from one sample in a study of blood T cells in healthy people across ages. TCRdb re-called the 5' RACE reads through MiXCR, storing one row per CDR3 protein. The table has about a million distinct CDR3 sequences, around two fifths seen once. The sequenced sample consisted of blood. These receptors all come from a man younger than 30 in good health. The conserved cysteine and the conserved F or W are not part of the CDR3 here.

v_call: TRBV12-3/TRBV12-4; j_call: TRBJ2-7; cdr3_aa: ASSPDQYYEQY
v_call: TRBV20-1; j_call: TRBJ2-7; cdr3_aa: SAGETGYPEQY
v_call: TRBV7-9; j_call: TRBJ1-2; cdr3_aa: ASSGGSHSRYYGYT
v_call: TRBV2; j_call: TRBJ2-1; cdr3_aa: ASSENGDQINEQF
v_call: TRBV6-5; j_call: TRBJ1-2; cdr3_aa: ASRKRTGSVYGYT
v_call: TRBV28; j_call: TRBJ1-2; cdr3_aa: ALRQSGHGYT
v_call: TRBV4-3; j_call: TRBJ2-7; cdr3_aa: ASSQDSGRYEQY
v_call: TRBV7-2; j_call: TRBJ2-5; cdr3_aa: ASTQLQETQY
v_call: TRBV7-9; j_call: TRBJ1-1; cdr3_aa: ASSSLTGEARSEAF
v_call: TRBV5-1; j_call: TRBJ1-6; cdr3_aa: ASSLDLDSPLH